This T cell receptor (beta chain) was captured in a study of shared clonotypes between healthy human individuals. Turning to this clone: Its antigen is not known.

Study-wide findings and caveats: Sharing across four donors was highest in naive CD4 (around 5%) and lowest in memory CD8 (around 0.4%).

Measured with immunoSEQ multiplex PCR; TCRdb has only the in-frame clones, and not every one. The repertoire holds 1.5 million to 1.9 million clones, with 95% to 99% as singletons. CDR1 is SGHRS, CDR2 YFSETQ, per germline. The CDR3 runs 13 residues. V dropped 0 bases and J dropped 8 bases, with 11 bases sitting between them. Sequencing was performed on naive CD4+ T cells sorted from blood. The subset: CD45RA+ positively selected. The TCR comes from a man aged 30 to 39 in good health. V usage is TRBV5-1 and J usage is TRBJ1-1, with unresolved D. DNA of the CDR3: TGCGCCAGCAGCTTGGCCGACTCGGGAGAAGCTTTCTTT. Protein: CASSLADSGEAFF.